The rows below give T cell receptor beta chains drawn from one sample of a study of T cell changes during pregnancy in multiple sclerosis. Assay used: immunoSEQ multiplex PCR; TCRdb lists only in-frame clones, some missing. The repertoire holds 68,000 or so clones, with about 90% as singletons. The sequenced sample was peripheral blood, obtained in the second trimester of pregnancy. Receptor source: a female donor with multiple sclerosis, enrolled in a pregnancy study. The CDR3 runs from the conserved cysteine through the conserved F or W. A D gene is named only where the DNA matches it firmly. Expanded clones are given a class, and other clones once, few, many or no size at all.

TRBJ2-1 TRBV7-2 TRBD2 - TGTGCCAGCAGCTTAGCGAGCGGGGGGGCCGCCTACAATGAGCAGTTCTTC CASSLASGGAAYNEQFF
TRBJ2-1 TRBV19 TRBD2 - TGTGCCAGTAGCATTAGCGGGGACTCCTACAATGAGCAGTTCTTC CASSISGDSYNEQFF
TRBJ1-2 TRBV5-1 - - TGCGCCAGCACCCGGGCCCAGGGGAACTATGGCTACACCTTC CASTRAQGNYGYTF
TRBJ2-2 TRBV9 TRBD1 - TGTGCCAGCAGCGTAGTATCAGGGACAGCCACCGGGGAGCTGTTTTTT CASSVVSGTATGELFF
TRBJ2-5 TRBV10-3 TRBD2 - TGTGCCATCAGGGGGGGGATACAAGAGACCCAGTACTTC CAIRGGIQETQYF
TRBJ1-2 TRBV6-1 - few TGTGCCAGCAGTGAAATTAGACAAGGAGGTTATGGCTACACCTTC CASSEIRQGGYGYTF
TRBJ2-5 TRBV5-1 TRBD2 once TGCGCCAGCAGCTCGGGACTAGCGCAGAAAGAGACCCAGTACTTC CASSSGLAQKETQYF
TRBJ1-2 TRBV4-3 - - TGCGCCAGCAGCCGAGGACTAGACTATGGCTACACCTTC CASSRGLDYGYTF
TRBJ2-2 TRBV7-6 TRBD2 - TGTGCCAGCACCCTCCTTGGCGGGGGGCAGGTGACCGGGGAGCTGTTTTTT CASTLLGGGQVTGELFF
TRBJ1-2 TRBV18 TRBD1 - TGTGCCAGCTCACCCGCCAGGGGGCTTTCGGGTGGCTACACCTTC CASSPARGLSGGYTF
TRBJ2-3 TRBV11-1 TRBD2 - TGTGCCAGCAACTTAAGGGGACTAGCGGGGCAGTCAGATACGCAGTATTTT CASNLRGLAGQSDTQYF
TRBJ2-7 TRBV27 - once TGTGCCAGCAGCCTAAACGGACGGGGATCGCAGTACTTC CASSLNGRGSQYF
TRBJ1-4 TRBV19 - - TGTGCCAGTAGTCTGGACTCGGTGGGGGAAAAACTGTTTTTT CASSLDSVGEKLFF
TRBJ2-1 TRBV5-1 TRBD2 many TGCGCCAGCAGCAGGACTAGCCCGAGCTCCTACAATGAGCAGTTCTTC CASSRTSPSSYNEQFF
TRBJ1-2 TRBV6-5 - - TGTGCCAGCAACTTCGGGGGGCGAGGGGGCTACACCTTC CASNFGGRGGYTF
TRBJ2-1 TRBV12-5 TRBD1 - TGTGCTAGTGGTTTGGGGACCGGGACAGGGCATTACAATGAGCAGTTCTTC CASGLGTGTGHYNEQFF
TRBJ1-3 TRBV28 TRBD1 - TGTGCCAGCAGTTTATTTGGACAGGGGGCGCCAGGAAACACCATATATTTT CASSLFGQGAPGNTIYF